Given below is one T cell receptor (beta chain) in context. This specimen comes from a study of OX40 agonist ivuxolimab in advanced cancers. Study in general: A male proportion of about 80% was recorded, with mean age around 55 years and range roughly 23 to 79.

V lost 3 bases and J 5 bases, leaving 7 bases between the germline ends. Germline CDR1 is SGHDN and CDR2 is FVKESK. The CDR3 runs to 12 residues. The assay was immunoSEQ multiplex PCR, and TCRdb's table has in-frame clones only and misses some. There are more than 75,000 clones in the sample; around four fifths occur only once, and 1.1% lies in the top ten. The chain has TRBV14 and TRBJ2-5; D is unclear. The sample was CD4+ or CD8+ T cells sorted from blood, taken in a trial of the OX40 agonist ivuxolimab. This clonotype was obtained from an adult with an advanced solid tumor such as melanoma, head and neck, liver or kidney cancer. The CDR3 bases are TGTGCCAGCAGCCAGTCCTGGGAGACCCAGTACTTC. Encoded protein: CASSQSWETQYF.